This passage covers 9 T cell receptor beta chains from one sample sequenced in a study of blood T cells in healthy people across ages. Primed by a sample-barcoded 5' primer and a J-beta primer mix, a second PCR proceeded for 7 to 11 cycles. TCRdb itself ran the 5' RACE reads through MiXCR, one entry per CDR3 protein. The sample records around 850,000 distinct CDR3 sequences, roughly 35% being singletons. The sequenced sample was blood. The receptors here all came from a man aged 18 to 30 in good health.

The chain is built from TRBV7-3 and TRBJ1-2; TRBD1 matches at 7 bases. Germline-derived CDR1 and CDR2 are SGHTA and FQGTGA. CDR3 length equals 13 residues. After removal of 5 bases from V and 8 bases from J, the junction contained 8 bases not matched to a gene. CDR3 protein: CASSRVGGDGYTF. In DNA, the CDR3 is TGTGCCAGCAGCAGGGTAGGGGGCGACGGCTACACCTTC.

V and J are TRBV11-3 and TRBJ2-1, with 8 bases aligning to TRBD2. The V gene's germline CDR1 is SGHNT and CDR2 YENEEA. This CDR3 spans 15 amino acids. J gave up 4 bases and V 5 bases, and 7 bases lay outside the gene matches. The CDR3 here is CASSTSGGGYNEQFF. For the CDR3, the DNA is TGTGCCAGCAGCACCTCGGGCGGGGGGTACAATGAGCAGTTCTTC.

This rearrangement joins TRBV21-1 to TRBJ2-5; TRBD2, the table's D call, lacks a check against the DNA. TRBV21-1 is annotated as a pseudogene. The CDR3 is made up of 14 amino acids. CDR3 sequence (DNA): TGTGCCAGCAGCAAACGGCTAGCTCAAGAGACCCAGTACTTC. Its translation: CASSKRLAQETQYF.

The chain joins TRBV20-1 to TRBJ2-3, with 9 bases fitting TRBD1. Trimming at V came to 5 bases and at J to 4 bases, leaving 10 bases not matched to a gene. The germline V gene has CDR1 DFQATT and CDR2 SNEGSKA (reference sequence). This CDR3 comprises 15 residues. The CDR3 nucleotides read TGCAGTGCTGATACAGGGGGCATGGCGGCAGATACGCAGTATTTT. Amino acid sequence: CSADTGGMAADTQYF.

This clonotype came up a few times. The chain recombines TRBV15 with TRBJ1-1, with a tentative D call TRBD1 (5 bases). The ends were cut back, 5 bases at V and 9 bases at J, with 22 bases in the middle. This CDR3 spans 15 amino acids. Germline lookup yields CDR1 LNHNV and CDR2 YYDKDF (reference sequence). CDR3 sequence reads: CATSSPFQGSTKAFF. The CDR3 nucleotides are TGTGCCACCAGCTCCCCTTTCCAGGGTAGTACTAAAGCTTTCTTT.

CDR3 sequence reads: CASSYVRGLMNTEAFF. Here the CDR3 DNA reads TGTGCCAGCAGTTATGTTCGGGGGCTAATGAACACTGAAGCTTTCTTT. The chain links TRBV6-2 or TRBV6-3 to TRBJ1-1; weak D call: TRBD1 (6 bases). Germline lookup yields CDR1 MNHEY and CDR2 SVGEGT. The V gene lost 3 bases and the J gene lost 0 bases, with 14 bases spanning the gap. This CDR3 is 16 amino acids long.

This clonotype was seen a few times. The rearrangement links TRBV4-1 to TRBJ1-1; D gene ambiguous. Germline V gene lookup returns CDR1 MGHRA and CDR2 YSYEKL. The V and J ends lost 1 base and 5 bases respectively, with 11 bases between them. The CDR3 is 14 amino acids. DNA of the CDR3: TGCGCCAGCAGCCAAGCAGGTGCGTTGACTGAAGCTTTCTTT. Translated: CASSQAGALTEAFF.

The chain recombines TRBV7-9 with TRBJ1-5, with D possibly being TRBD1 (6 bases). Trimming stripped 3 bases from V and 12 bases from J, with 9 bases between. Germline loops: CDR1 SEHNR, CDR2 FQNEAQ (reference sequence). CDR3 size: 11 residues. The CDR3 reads CASSLGTLQHF. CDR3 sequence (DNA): TGTGCCAGCAGCTTGGGGACACTCCAGCATTTT.

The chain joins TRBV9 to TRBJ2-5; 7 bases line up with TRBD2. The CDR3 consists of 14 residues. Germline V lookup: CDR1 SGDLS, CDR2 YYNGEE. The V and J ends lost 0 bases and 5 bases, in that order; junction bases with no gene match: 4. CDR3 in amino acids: CASSVDVGGETQYF. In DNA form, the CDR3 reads TGTGCCAGCAGCGTAGATGTGGGGGGGGAGACCCAGTACTTC.